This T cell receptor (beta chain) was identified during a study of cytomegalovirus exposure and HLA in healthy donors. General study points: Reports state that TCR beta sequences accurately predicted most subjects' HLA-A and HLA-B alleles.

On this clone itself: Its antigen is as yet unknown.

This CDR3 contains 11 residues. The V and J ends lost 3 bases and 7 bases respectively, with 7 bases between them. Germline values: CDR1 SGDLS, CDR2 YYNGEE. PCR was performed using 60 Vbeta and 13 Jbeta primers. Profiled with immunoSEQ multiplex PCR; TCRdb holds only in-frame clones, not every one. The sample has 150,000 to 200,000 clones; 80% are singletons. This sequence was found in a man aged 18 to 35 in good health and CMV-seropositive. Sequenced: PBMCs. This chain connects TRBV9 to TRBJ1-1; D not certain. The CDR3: CASSGGDEAFF. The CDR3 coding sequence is TGTGCCAGCAGCGGAGGAGATGAAGCTTTCTTT.